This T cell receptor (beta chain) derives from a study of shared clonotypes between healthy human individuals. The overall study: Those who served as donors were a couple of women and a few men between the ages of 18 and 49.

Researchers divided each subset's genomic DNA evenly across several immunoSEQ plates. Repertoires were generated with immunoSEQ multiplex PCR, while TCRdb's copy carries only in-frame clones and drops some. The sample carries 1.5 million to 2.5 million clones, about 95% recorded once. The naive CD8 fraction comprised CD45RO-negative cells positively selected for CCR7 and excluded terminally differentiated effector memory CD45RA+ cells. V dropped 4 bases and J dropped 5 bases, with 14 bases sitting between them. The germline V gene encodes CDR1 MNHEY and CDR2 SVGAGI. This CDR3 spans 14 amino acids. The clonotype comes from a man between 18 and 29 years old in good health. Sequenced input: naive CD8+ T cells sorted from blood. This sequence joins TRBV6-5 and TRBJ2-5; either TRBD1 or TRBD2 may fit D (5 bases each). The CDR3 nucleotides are TGTGCCAGCAGTTCGGGGCCACATTCGGAGACCCAGTACTTC. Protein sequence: CASSSGPHSETQYF.